Detailed here is one TCR beta chain. As yet, its antigen is unknown. Mismatch with germline at one junction end may stem from a read error. The length of the CDR3 is 14 residues. Germline V lookup: CDR1 SQVTM, CDR2 ANQGSEA. This entry comes from a study of post-analysis software for immune sequencing data. Findings and caveats of the study: Four or five TRBV segments, TRBV5-6, TRBV5-1 and TRBV20-1 among them, were found more frequent in patients than controls.

Researchers reported that TCR beta cDNA libraries carried unique molecular identifiers. Yield was 500,000 to 600,000 cDNA molecules from 1 to 10 million T cells. Using its own MiXCR run on the PCR reads, TCRdb lists one record per CDR3 protein. In the table there are hundreds of thousands of distinct CDR3 sequences, roughly 27% of which are singletons. This TCR came from a girl aged 5 to 17 with multiple sclerosis. The chain combines TRBV29-1 with TRBJ2-5; tentative D call: TRBD1 (7 bases). The source material was blood. The CDR3 spells CSVDSGGPGETQYF. CDR3 DNA sequence: TGCAGCGTTGACTCAGGGGGGCCCGGGGAGACCCAGTATTTC.